These 26 T cell receptor beta chains originate from one sample sequenced in a study of T cell responses to AZD1222 COVID-19 vaccine. The repertoire was sequenced with immunoSEQ multiplex PCR; TCRdb's copy has only in-frame clones and lacks some. The sample has over 45,000 clones; more than 75% are singletons. The sample was peripheral blood, taken on day 0 of AZD1222 vaccination. The receptors stem from an adult in good health.

The chain is built from TRBV5-4 and TRBJ1-2, with D perhaps TRBD1 (6 bases). This CDR3 has 16 amino acids. The germline V and J ends were trimmed by 2 bases and 8 bases, with 22 bases remaining between them. The germline V gene encodes CDR1 SGHNT and CDR2 YYREEE (reference sequence). The CDR3 DNA reads TGTGCCAGCAGCTTTCCCGGGACTAACTCTAGGGGGGGCTACACCTTC. Protein: CASSFPGTNSRGGYTF.

This clone has only a few counts. V gene TRBV9 combines with J gene TRBJ1-5; D call uncertain. This CDR3 has 13 amino acids. Germline V gives CDR1 SGDLS, CDR2 YYNGEE. The germline V and J ends were trimmed by 1 base and 5 bases, with 7 bases remaining between them. The CDR3 sequence is CASSVLPDQPQHF. As DNA, the CDR3 is TGTGCCAGCAGCGTACTGCCGGATCAGCCCCAGCATTTT.

The chain recombines TRBV11-2 with TRBJ2-3; maybe TRBD2 (6 bases). The CDR3 runs to 15 residues. V was cut by 5 bases and J by 0 bases, with 12 bases left in between. CDR1 is SGHAT, CDR2 FQNNGV, per germline. In DNA form, the CDR3 reads TGTGCCAGCAGCCCCGGAGGGGATAGCACAGATACGCAGTATTTT. Residues: CASSPGGDSTDTQYF.

The V and J genes are TRBV6-5 and TRBJ2-7, with 11 bases fitting TRBD2. V lost 7 bases and J lost 9; bases outside the gene matches: 5. Germline assignment: CDR1 MNHEY and CDR2 SVGAGI. CDR3 length: 12 amino acids. CDR3 residues: CASNIAGGPQYF. Here the CDR3 DNA reads TGTGCCAGCAACATAGCGGGAGGGCCGCAGTACTTC.

This chain uses TRBV4-1 with TRBJ2-3; TRBD2 is a possible D gene (6 bases). V was cut by 5 bases and J by 3 bases, with 15 bases left in between. The CDR3 contains 15 residues. Germline CDR1 and CDR2: MGHRA and YSYEKL. Here the CDR3 reads CASSWREEVTDTQYF. CDR3 coding DNA: TGCGCCAGCAGCTGGAGGGAGGAGGTGACAGATACGCAGTATTTT.

This rearrangement joins TRBV6-5 to TRBJ2-1, with 8 bases aligning to TRBD2. J lost 5 bases, V lost 6 bases, and 3 bases had no gene match. Germline V gene data show CDR1 as MNHEY and CDR2 as SVGAGI. There are 13 residues in the CDR3. CDR3 DNA: TGTGCCAGCAGGGCGGGGGGAAACAATGAGCAGTTCTTC. It specifies CASRAGGNNEQFF.

The V and J genes are TRBV4-3 and TRBJ1-2; 8 bases are a match to TRBD1. The CDR3 extends over 14 amino acids. V was pared by 1 base and J by 7 bases, with 5 bases of the junction left unmatched. CDR1 is LGHNA and CDR2 is YSLEER in the germline V gene. The CDR3 protein is CASSQGQGARGYTF. The DNA for the CDR3 is TGCGCCAGCAGCCAAGGCCAGGGGGCGCGTGGCTACACCTTC.

This chain connects TRBV19 to TRBJ1-4, with D uncertain. The CDR3 spans 12 residues. CDR1 is LNHDA and CDR2 is SQIVND in the germline V gene (reference sequence). V was pared by 8 bases and J by 3 bases, with 7 bases between. The CDR3 sequence: CASQEPNEKLFF. The CDR3, as DNA: TGTGCCAGTCAGGAACCTAATGAAAAACTGTTTTTT.

The CDR3 sequence is CASTEGGGGLGTEAFF. The CDR3 coding sequence is TGCGCCAGCACAGAGGGTGGAGGGGGGCTGGGCACTGAAGCTTTCTTT. The chain is built from TRBV5-1 and TRBJ1-1; D perhaps matches TRBD1 (6 bases). In germline, CDR1 is SGHRS, CDR2 YFSETQ. Trimming took 6 bases from V and 4 from J, leaving 22 bases between them. The CDR3 contains 16 residues.

The chain has TRBV28 and TRBJ2-3; tentative D call: TRBD2 (5 bases). CDR1 and CDR2 from the germline V gene are MDHEN and SYDVKM. The CDR3 contains 13 residues. V lost 2 bases and J 5 bases, leaving 8 bases between the germline ends. The CDR3 DNA reads as TGTGCCAGCAGTTTAGTAGCGCGAGATACGCAGTATTTT. This gives the protein CASSLVARDTQYF.

V gene TRBV5-4 combines with J gene TRBJ2-5; D uncertain. Per germline, CDR1 SGHNT and CDR2 YYREEE (reference sequence). V was shortened by 4 bases and J by 4 bases, with 11 bases between the two germline ends. The CDR3 consists of 13 residues. DNA for the CDR3: TGTGCCAGCAGCGTTGGTGGAGCAGAGACCCAGTACTTC. It is translated as CASSVGGAETQYF. The variable domain in full, with the rest retrieved from reference TRBV5-4 and TRBJ2-5, is ETGVTQSPTHLIKTRGQQVTLRCSSQSGHNTVSWYQQALGQGPQFIFQYYREEENGRGNFPPRFSGLQFPNYSSELNVNALELDDSALYLCASSVGGAETQYFGPGTRLLVL.

The rearrangement joins TRBV2 to TRBJ1-1; D perhaps matches TRBD1 (5 bases). The germline V gene has CDR1 SNHLY and CDR2 FYNNEI. Trimming pared 6 bases from V and 7 bases from J, leaving 15 bases between. CDR3 length: 13 amino acids. CDR3 coding DNA: TGTGCCAGCAGGAAGGACATTTCAAATGAAGCTTTCTTT. It specifies CASRKDISNEAFF.

V and J are TRBV27 and TRBJ2-3, with D unresolved. Germline values: CDR1 MNHEY, CDR2 SMNVEV (reference sequence). The V and J ends lost 5 bases and 2 bases respectively, with 11 bases between them. CDR3 length: 14 amino acids. CDR3 in amino acids: CASSPTPDTDTQYF. CDR3 in DNA: TGTGCCAGCAGTCCAACTCCCGACACAGATACGCAGTATTTT.

In its sample, this clone was seen a few times. This chain links TRBV30 with TRBJ2-6, with D unresolved. Germline V gene data show CDR1 as GTSNPN and CDR2 as SVGIG (reference sequence). V lost 4 bases to trimming and J lost 5 bases, with 9 bases between them. CDR3 length: 13 amino acids. CDR3 nucleotides: TGTGCCTGGACGCCATCATGGGCCAACGTCCTGACTTTC. Amino acids: CAWTPSWANVLTF.

The chain carries TRBV18 and TRBJ1-2, with 10 bases that match TRBD1. The CDR3 runs 17 residues. Germline values: CDR1 KGHSH, CDR2 LQKENI. Unmatched junction bases numbered 17, after V lost 6 bases and J lost 7 bases. DNA of the CDR3: TGTGCCAGCTCTCGAGTCCCCGCGGGACAGGGGAATATTGGCTACACCTTC. It is translated as CASSRVPAGQGNIGYTF.

The genes are TRBV6-5 and TRBJ1-1; the D gene is possibly TRBD1 (6 bases). The CDR3 spans 13 residues. The germline gives CDR1 MNHEY, CDR2 SVGAGI. V lost 7 bases, J lost 3 bases, and 12 bases lay in between. The CDR3 DNA reads TGTGCCAGCACCCTAAGGGGGGACACTGAAGCTTTCTTT. Residues: CASTLRGDTEAFF.

The rearrangement links TRBV4-3 to TRBJ1-5; D is undetermined. Germline CDR1 is LGHNA and CDR2 is YSLEER. CDR3 length: 16 residues. V gave up 0 bases and J gave up 0 bases, with 9 bases separating them. CDR3 DNA sequence: TGCGCCAGCAGCCAAGATCGACACCTTAGCAATCAGCCCCAGCATTTT. Translating gives CASSQDRHLSNQPQHF.

The rearrangement uses TRBV7-9 and TRBJ2-5; 7 bases map to TRBD2. The CDR3 runs 15 residues. The germline gives CDR1 SEHNR, CDR2 FQNEAQ (reference sequence). V shed 5 bases and J 4 bases; nucleotides not matched to a gene: 10. The CDR3 sequence: CASSPRGGEGETQYF. The CDR3 nucleotides are TGTGCCAGCAGCCCCCGGGGAGGGGAAGGAGAGACCCAGTACTTC.

V usage is TRBV18 and J usage is TRBJ1-1; a possible D gene is TRBD1 (5 bases). Germline V CDR1 and CDR2: KGHSH, LQKENI. The CDR3 sequence is 15 residues long. V dropped 3 bases and J dropped 2 bases, with 13 bases sitting between them. CDR3 protein: CASSPWGDPNTEAFF. The CDR3, as DNA: TGTGCCAGCTCACCGTGGGGGGACCCAAACACTGAAGCTTTCTTT.

CDR3 protein: CASSEGQVYTDTQYF. The CDR3 bases are TGTGCCAGCAGTGAGGGACAGGTGTACACAGATACGCAGTATTTT. This chain connects TRBV2 to TRBJ2-3; TRBD1 agrees at 8 bases. J lost 2 bases, V lost 3 bases, and 4 bases had no gene match. Germline V CDR1 and CDR2: SNHLY, FYNNEI. The CDR3 consists of 15 residues.

The chain couples TRBV15 to TRBJ1-1; D perhaps matches TRBD1 (6 bases). Deletions cut 0 bases from V and 0 bases from J, with 8 bases between. Germline V gene lookup returns CDR1 LNHNV and CDR2 YYDKDF (reference sequence). The CDR3 sequence is 15 residues long. CDR3 nucleotides: TGTGCCACCAGCAGAGATGGGGGCATGAACACTGAAGCTTTCTTT. Residues: CATSRDGGMNTEAFF.

This clone occurred once. V is TRBV7-9 and J is TRBJ1-2, with 8 bases that match TRBD1. Germline loops: CDR1 SEHNR, CDR2 FQNEAQ (reference sequence). The CDR3 is made up of 17 amino acids. V shed 6 bases and J 1 base; nucleotides not matched to a gene: 13. DNA for the CDR3: TGTGCCAGCAGACCCTACGGACAGGGAGGGGATAACTATGGCTACACCTTC. The encoded protein is CASRPYGQGGDNYGYTF. Based on the CDR3 plus reference TRBV7-9 and TRBJ1-2, the full variable domain is DTGVSQNPRHKITKRGQNVTFRCDPISEHNRLYWYRQTLGQGPEFLTYFQNEAQLEKSRLLSDRFSAERPKGSFSTLEIQRTEQGDSAMYLCASRPYGQGGDNYGYTFGSGTRLTVV.

This rearrangement joins TRBV19 to TRBJ2-1, with 15 bases aligning to TRBD2. The J segment lost 9 bases and the V segment lost 1 base, leaving 10 bases of the junction unmatched. This CDR3 region has 18 residues. Per the germline V gene, CDR1 is LNHDA and CDR2 is SQIVND (reference sequence). The CDR3 bases are TGTGCCAGTAGTATAGCCTGGGGACTAGCGGGAGGCTTAGCTGAGCAGTTCTTC. Residues: CASSIAWGLAGGLAEQFF. The entire variable domain, with the rest obtained from reference TRBV19 and TRBJ2-1, is as follows: DGGITQSPKYLFRKEGQNVTLSCEQNLNHDAMYWYRQDPGQGLRLIYYSQIVNDFQKGDIAEGYSVSREKKESFPLTVTSAQKNPTAFYLCASSIAWGLAGGLAEQFFGPGTRLTVL.

The chain is built from TRBV15 and TRBJ2-1, with TRBD2 matching 10 bases. After removal of 0 bases from V and 10 bases from J, the junction contained 3 bases not matched to a gene. CDR1 LNHNV and CDR2 YYDKDF come from the germline V gene (reference sequence). The CDR3 runs to 14 residues. CDR3 nucleotide sequence: TGTGCCACCAGCAGAGATCTAGCGGGGGCCGAGCAGTTCTTC. This gives the protein CATSRDLAGAEQFF. Variable domain in full (rest from reference TRBV15 and TRBJ2-1): DAMVIQNPRYQVTQFGKPVTLSCSQTLNHNVMYWYQQKSSQAPKLLFHYYDKDFNNEADTPDNFQSRRPNTSFCFLDIRSPGLGDTAMYLCATSRDLAGAEQFFGPGTRLTVL.

This clone was recorded a few times. The rearrangement joins TRBV7-3 to TRBJ1-6; TRBD1 matches at 10 bases. The V and J ends lost 6 bases and 6 bases, in that order; junction bases with no gene match: 5. Germline V gene data show CDR1 as SGHTA and CDR2 as FQGTGA. CDR3 length: 15 residues. CDR3 region: CASRSGQGVNSPLHF. CDR3 coding DNA: TGTGCCAGCAGATCCGGACAGGGGGTTAATTCACCCCTCCACTTT.

The chain employs TRBV6-5 and TRBJ1-5, with TRBD1 identical over 7 bases. The V gene's germline CDR1 is MNHEY and CDR2 SVGAGI. Unmatched junction bases numbered 10, after V lost 5 bases and J lost 6 bases. The CDR3 is 15 residues long. The CDR3 sequence is CASSPRDSTGQPQHF. The CDR3, as DNA: TGTGCCAGCAGTCCTCGGGACAGTACCGGTCAGCCCCAGCATTTT.